The clone carrying this TCR beta chain came up many times. Its antigen is unidentified. This sample was included in a study of blood T cells in healthy people across ages. General study findings and limits: Unsorted PBMCs blocked a conclusive comparison of naive and antigen-experienced cells.

Each sample yielded at least 6 million isolated PBMCs. Total RNA was isolated from each sample in quantities of at least 6 micrograms. PCR was performed a second time for about 6 to 12 cycles using a sample-barcoded 5' primer and a J-beta primer mix. A minimum of 2.5 million CDR3-containing paired-end reads was obtained for each sample. TCRdb re-analysed the 5' RACE reads in MiXCR, keeping a single row per CDR3 protein. The sample lists roughly 1.6 million distinct CDR3 sequences, 30% to 35% seen once, with roughly 12% in the top ten. CDR3 size: 13 residues. Looked up from germline, CDR1 is SQVTM and CDR2 is ANQGSEA. V lost 7 bases and J lost 0, with 13 bases in between.

This chain connects TRBV29-1 to TRBJ2-7; D is uncertain. Sequencing was done on a sample of blood. This TCR came from a woman under 40 in good health. As DNA, the CDR3 is TGCAGCGCGGTAGGCAGGAGCTCCTACGAGCAGTACTTC. This gives the protein CSAVGRSSYEQYF.